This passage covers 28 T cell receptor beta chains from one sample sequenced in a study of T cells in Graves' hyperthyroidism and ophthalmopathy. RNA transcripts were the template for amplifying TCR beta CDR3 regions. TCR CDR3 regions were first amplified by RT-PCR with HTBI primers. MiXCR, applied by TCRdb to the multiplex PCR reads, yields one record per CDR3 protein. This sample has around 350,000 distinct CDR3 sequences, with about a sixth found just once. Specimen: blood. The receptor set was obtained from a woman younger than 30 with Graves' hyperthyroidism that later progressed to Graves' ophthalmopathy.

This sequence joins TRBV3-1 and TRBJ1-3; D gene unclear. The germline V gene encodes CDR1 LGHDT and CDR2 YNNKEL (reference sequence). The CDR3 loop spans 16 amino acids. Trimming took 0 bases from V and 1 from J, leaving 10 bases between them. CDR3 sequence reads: CASSQDLHGSGNTIYF. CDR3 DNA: TGTGCCAGCAGCCAAGATCTGCACGGATCTGGAAACACCATATATTTT. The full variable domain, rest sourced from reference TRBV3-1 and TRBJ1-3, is DTAVSQTPKYLVTQMGNDKSIKCEQNLGHDTMYWYKQDSKKFLKIMFSYNNKELIINETVPNRFSPKSPDKAHLNLHINSLELGDSAVYFCASSQDLHGSGNTIYFGEGSWLTVV.

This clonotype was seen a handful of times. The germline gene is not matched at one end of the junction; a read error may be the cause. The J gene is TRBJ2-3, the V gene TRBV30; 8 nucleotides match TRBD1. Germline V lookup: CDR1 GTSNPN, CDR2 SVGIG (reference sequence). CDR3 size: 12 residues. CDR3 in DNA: TGTGCCTGGAGCGCCCGGGACAGGTGGTTTGATTTT. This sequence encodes CAWSARDRWFDF.

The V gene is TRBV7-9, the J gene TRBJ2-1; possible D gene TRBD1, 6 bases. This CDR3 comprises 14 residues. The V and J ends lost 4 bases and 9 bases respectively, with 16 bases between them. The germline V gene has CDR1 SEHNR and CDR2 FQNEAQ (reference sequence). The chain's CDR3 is CASSSAAVGGEQFF. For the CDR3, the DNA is TGTGCCAGCAGCTCCGCGGCAGTAGGGGGTGAGCAGTTCTTC.

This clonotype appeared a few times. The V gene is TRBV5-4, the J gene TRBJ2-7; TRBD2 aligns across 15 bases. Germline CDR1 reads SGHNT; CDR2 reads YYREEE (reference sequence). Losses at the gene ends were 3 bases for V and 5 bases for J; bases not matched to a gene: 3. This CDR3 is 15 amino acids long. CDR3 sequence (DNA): TGTGCCAGCAGCTCGGGACTAGCGGGAGGAAACGAGCAGTACTTC. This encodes CASSSGLAGGNEQYF.

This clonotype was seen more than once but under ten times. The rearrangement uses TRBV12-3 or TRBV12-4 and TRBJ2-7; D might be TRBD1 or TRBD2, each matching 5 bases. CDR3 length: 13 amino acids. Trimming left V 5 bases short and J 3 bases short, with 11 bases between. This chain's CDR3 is CASSRDGFYEQYF. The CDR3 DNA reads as TGTGCCAGCAGTCGGGACGGATTCTACGAGCAGTACTTC.

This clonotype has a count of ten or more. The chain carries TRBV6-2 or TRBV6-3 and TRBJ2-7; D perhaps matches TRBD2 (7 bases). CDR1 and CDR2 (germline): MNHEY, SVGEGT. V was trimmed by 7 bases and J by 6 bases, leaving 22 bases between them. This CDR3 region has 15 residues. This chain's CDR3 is CASKEGGTLHSEQYF. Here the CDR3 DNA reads TGTGCCAGCAAGGAGGGAGGGACACTCCACAGCGAGCAGTACTTC.

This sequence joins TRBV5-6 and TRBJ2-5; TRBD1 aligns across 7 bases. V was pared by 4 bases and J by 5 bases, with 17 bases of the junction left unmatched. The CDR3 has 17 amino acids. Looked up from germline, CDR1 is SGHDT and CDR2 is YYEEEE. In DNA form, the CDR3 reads TGTGCCAGCAGCCCGAAATCGACGACAGGGATCAGGGAGACCCAGTACTTC. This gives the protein CASSPKSTTGIRETQYF.

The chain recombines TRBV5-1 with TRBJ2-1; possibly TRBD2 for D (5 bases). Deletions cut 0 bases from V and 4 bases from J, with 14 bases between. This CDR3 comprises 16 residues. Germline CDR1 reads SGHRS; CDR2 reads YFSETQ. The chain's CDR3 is CASSLGTGGAYNEQFF. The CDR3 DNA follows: TGCGCCAGCAGCTTGGGGACTGGCGGAGCTTACAATGAGCAGTTCTTC.

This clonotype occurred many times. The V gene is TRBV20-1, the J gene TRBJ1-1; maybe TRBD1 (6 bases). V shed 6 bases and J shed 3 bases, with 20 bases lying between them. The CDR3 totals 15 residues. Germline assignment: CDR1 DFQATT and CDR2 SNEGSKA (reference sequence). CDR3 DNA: TGCAGTGCCCAGCGGGGGGCCGGGTCGCACACTGAAGCTTTCTTT. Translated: CSAQRGAGSHTEAFF.

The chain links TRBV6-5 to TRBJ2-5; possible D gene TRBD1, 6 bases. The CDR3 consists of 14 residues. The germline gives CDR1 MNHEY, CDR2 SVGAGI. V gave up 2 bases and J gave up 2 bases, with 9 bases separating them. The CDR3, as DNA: TGTGCCAGCAGTTACACAGGGTCTCAAGAGACCCAGTACTTC. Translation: CASSYTGSQETQYF.

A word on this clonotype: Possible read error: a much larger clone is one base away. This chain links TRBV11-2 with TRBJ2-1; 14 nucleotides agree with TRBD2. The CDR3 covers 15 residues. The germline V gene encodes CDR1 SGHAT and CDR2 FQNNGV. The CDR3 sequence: CASSSGLAGAGEQSF. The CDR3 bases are TGTGCCAGCAGCTCGGGACTAGCGGGAGCTGGTGAGCAGTCCTTC.

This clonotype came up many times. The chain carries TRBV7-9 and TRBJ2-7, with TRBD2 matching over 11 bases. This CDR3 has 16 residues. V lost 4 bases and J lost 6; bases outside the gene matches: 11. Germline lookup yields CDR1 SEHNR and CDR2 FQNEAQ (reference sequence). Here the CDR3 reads CASSSSTGTSGLEQYF. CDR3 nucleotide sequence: TGTGCCAGCAGCTCGTCCACCGGGACTAGCGGACTCGAGCAGTACTTC.

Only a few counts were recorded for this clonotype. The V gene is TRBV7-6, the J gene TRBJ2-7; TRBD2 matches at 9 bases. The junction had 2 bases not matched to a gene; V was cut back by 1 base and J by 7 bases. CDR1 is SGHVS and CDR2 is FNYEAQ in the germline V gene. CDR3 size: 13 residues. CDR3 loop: CASSLVLAGEQYF. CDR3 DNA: TGTGCCAGCAGCTTAGTCCTAGCGGGGGAGCAGTACTTC.

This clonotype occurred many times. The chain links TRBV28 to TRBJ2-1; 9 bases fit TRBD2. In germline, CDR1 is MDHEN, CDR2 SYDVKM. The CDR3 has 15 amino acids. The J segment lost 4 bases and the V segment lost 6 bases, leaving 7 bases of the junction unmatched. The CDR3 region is CASSLAGVGYNEQFF. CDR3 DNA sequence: TGTGCCAGCAGCTTAGCGGGAGTCGGGTACAATGAGCAGTTCTTC.

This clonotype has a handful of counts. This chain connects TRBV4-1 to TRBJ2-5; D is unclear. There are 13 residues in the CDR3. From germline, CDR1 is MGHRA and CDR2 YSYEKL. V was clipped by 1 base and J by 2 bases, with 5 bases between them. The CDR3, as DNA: TGCGCCAGCAGCCAAGTAACTCAAGAGACCCAGTACTTC. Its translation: CASSQVTQETQYF.

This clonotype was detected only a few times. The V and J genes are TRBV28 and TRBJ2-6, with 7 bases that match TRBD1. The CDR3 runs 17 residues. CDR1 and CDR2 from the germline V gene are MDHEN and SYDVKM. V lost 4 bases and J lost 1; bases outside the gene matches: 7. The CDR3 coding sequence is TGTGCCAGCAGTTCCGGGACAGTCCCATCTGGGGCCAACGTCCTGACTTTC. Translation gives CASSSGTVPSGANVLTF.

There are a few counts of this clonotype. The CDR3 loop reads CASSYSGSGKEKLFF. Written as DNA, the CDR3 is TGCGCCAGCAGCTATTCAGGGTCGGGGAAGGAAAAACTGTTTTTT. The chain is built from TRBV4-1 and TRBJ1-4, with a weak D call TRBD1 (5 bases). Germline lookup yields CDR1 MGHRA and CDR2 YSYEKL. Deletions cut 5 bases from V and 8 bases from J, with 18 bases between. The CDR3 totals 15 residues.

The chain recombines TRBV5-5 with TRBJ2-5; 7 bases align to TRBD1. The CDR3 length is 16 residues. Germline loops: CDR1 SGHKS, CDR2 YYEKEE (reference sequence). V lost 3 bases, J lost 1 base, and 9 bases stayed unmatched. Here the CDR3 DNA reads TGTGCCAGCAGCTCCGGCTTAGGGACAGTCCAAGAGACCCAGTACTTC. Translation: CASSSGLGTVQETQYF.

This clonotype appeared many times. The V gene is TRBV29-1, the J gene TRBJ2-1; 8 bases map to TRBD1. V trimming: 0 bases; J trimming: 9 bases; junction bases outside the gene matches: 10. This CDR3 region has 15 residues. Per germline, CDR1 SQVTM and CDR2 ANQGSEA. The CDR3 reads CSVEELTGVEAEQFF. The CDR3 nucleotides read TGCAGCGTTGAAGAATTGACAGGGGTTGAGGCTGAGCAGTTCTTC.

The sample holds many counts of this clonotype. The CDR3 nucleotides are TGTGCCAGCAGTGAAATGGGACAGGGGGTTAGTGAGCAGTTCTTC. Translated: CASSEMGQGVSEQFF. The chain uses TRBV2 and TRBJ2-1, with 11 positions matching TRBD1. This CDR3 is 15 amino acids long. J gave up 9 bases and V 2 bases, and 6 bases lay outside the gene matches. The V gene's germline CDR1 is SNHLY and CDR2 FYNNEI. Complete variable domain (other parts from reference TRBV2 and TRBJ2-1): EPEVTQTPSHQVTQMGQEVILRCVPISNHLYFYWYRQILGQKVEFLVSFYNNEISEKSEIFDDQFSVERPDGSNFTLKIRSTKLEDSAMYFCASSEMGQGVSEQFFGPGTRLTVL.

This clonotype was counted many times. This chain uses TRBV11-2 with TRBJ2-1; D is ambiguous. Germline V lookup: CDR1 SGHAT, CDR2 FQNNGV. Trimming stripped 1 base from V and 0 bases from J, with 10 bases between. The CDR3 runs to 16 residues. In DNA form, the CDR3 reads TGTGCCAGCAGCTTAGTCCAGCTATCCTCCTACAATGAGCAGTTCTTC. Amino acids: CASSLVQLSSYNEQFF. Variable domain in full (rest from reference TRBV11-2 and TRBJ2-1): EAGVAQSPRYKIIEKRQSVAFWCNPISGHATLYWYQQILGQGPKLLIQFQNNGVVDDSQLPKDRFSAERLKGVDSTLKIQPAKLEDSAVYLCASSLVQLSSYNEQFFGPGTRLTVL.

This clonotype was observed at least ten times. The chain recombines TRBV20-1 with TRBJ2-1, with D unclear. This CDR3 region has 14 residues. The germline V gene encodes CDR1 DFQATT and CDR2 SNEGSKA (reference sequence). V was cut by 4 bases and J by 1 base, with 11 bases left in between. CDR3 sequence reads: CSAISGPSYNEQFF. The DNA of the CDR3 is TGCAGTGCTATCTCCGGGCCTTCCTACAATGAGCAGTTCTTC.

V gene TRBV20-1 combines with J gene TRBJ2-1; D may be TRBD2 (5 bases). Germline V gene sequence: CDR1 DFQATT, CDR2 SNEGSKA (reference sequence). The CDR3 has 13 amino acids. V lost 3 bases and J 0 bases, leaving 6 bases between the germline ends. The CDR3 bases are TGCAGTGCTAGCGGGGTCTCCTACAATGAGCAGTTCTTC. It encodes CSASGVSYNEQFF.

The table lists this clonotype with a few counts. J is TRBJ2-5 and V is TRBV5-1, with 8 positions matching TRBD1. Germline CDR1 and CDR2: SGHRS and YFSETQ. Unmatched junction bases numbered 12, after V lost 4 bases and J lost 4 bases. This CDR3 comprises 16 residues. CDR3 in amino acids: CASSRWGQEWGETQYF. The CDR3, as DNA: TGCGCCAGCAGCCGTTGGGGACAGGAATGGGGAGAGACCCAGTACTTC.

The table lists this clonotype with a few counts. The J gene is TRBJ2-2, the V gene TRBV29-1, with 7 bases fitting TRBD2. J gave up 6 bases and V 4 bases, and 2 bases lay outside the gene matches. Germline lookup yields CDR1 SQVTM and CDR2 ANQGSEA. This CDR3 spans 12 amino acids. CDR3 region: CSVVGGAGELFF. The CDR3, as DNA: TGCAGCGTTGTGGGGGGGGCCGGGGAGCTGTTTTTT.

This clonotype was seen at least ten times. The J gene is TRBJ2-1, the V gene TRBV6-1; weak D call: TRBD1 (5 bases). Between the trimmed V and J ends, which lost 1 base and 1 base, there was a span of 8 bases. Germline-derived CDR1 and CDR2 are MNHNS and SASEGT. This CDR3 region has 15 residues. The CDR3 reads CASSEEGSSYNEQFF. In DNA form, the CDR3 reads TGTGCCAGCAGTGAAGAGGGGTCTTCCTACAATGAGCAGTTCTTC.

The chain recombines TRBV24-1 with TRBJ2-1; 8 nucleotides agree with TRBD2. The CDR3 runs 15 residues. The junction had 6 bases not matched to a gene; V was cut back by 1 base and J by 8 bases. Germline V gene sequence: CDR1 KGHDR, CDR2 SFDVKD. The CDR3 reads CATSDLVREGHEQFF. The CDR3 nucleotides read TGTGCCACCAGTGATTTAGTACGGGAGGGCCATGAGCAGTTCTTC.

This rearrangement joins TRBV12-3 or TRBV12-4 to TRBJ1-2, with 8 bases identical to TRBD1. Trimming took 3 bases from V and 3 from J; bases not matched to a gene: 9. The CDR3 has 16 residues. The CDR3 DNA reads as TGTGCCAGCAGTTTGAGGCAGGGGGCTCGGTACTATGGCTACACCTTC. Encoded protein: CASSLRQGARYYGYTF.